Listed here are 8 T cell receptor beta chains from one sample, sequenced in a study of cytomegalovirus exposure and HLA in healthy donors. The primer mix had 60 Vbeta and 13 Jbeta primers. Sequencing used immunoSEQ multiplex PCR; TCRdb keeps in-frame clones, though not all of them. Here the sample spans about 110,000 clones, roughly 71% being singletons. Sequencing used PBMCs. The receptors come from a man in his forties in good health and CMV-seropositive.

The rearrangement links TRBV6-5 to TRBJ2-3; TRBD2 agrees at 7 bases. The V gene end was trimmed by 4 bases and the J gene end by 1 base; junction bases not matched to a gene: 8. This CDR3 has 16 residues. Per germline, CDR1 MNHEY and CDR2 SVGAGI. The CDR3 reads CASSLPSGGRTDTQYF. The CDR3 nucleotides are TGTGCCAGCAGTTTGCCCTCGGGAGGCCGCACAGATACGCAGTATTTT.

The CDR3, as DNA: TGTGCCAGCAGCTTGGTACTTCAAATGAACACTGAAGCTTTCTTT. This sequence encodes CASSLVLQMNTEAFF. The chain links TRBV7-9 to TRBJ1-1; D ambiguous. Germline loops: CDR1 SEHNR, CDR2 FQNEAQ (reference sequence). The V end lost 3 bases, the J end lost 0 bases, and 11 bases lay between the germline ends. This CDR3 is 15 amino acids long.

This chain connects TRBV27 to TRBJ1-2, with a possible D match to TRBD1 (6 bases). CDR1 is MNHEY, CDR2 SMNVEV, per germline (reference sequence). This CDR3 is built from 13 residues. Trimming removed 5 bases at V and 5 bases at J, with 12 bases between. The CDR3 coding sequence is TGTGCCAGCAGTAGGACAGTGAGTTATGGCTACACCTTC. The encoded protein is CASSRTVSYGYTF.

V gene TRBV18 combines with J gene TRBJ2-7; D unresolved. The CDR3 sequence is 13 residues long. Germline CDR1 KGHSH, CDR2 LQKENI. The V end was cut by 3 bases, the J end by 6 bases, with 12 bases between. Here the CDR3 reads CASSPDTFGEQYF. As DNA, the CDR3 is TGTGCCAGCTCACCCGACACGTTCGGCGAGCAGTACTTC.

The chain carries TRBV27 and TRBJ2-1, with a weak D call TRBD2 (6 bases). This CDR3 comprises 13 residues. The V gene lost 6 bases and the J gene lost 7 bases, with 13 bases spanning the gap. Germline CDR1 MNHEY, CDR2 SMNVEV (reference sequence). CDR3 nucleotides: TGTGCCAGCAGGCCAGGGAGGTGGAATGAGCAGTTCTTC. Translated, it gives CASRPGRWNEQFF.

To note about this clone: Its ends do not fully match the called genes, so a read error is possible. This rearrangement joins TRBV2 to TRBJ2-7; D may be TRBD1 (6 bases). Germline CDR1 reads SNHLY; CDR2 reads FYNNEI. The CDR3 runs to 10 residues. The CDR3 sequence: CASSGGQSVF. For the CDR3, the DNA is TGTGCCAGCAGTGGCGGACAGTCGGTGTTC.

This rearrangement joins TRBV7-9 to TRBJ1-2; 9 positions agree with TRBD1. V lost 6 bases, J lost 4 bases, and 6 bases stayed unmatched. The CDR3 sequence is 14 residues long. Per germline, CDR1 SEHNR and CDR2 FQNEAQ (reference sequence). As DNA, the CDR3 is TGTGCCAGCAGTTCACAGGGGGCCGGCTATGGCTACACCTTC. Translated: CASSSQGAGYGYTF.

The chain joins TRBV9 to TRBJ2-2; D not resolved. CDR1 is SGDLS and CDR2 is YYNGEE in the germline V gene. V lost 0 bases and J 5 bases, leaving 8 bases between the germline ends. The CDR3 runs 14 residues. The chain's CDR3 is CASSVERPTGELFF. DNA of the CDR3: TGTGCCAGCAGCGTAGAGAGGCCAACCGGGGAGCTGTTTTTT.